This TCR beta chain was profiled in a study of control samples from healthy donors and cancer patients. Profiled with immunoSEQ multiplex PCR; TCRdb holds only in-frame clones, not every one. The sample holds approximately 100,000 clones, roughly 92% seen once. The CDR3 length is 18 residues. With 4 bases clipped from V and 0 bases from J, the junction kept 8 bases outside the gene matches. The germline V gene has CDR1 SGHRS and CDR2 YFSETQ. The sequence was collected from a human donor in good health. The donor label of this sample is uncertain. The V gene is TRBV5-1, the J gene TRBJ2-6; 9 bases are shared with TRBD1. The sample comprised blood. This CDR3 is CASSPGQGLSSGANVLTF. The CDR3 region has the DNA TGCGCCAGCAGCCCGGGACAGGGACTTAGCTCTGGGGCCAACGTCCTGACTTTC.